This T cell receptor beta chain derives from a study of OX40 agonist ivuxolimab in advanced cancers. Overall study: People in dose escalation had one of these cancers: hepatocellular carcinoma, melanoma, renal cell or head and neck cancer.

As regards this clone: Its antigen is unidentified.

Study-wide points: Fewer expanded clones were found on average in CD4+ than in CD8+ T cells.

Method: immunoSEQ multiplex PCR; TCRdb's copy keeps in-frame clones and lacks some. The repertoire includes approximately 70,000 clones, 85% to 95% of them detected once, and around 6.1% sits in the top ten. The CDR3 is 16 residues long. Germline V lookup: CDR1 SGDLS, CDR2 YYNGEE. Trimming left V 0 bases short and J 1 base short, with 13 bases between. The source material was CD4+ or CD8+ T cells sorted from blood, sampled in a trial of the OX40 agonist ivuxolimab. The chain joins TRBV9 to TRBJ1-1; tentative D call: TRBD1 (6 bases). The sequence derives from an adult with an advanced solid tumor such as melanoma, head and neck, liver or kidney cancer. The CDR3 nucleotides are TGTGCCAGCAGCGTAGTAGAGACACAGGGGAACACTGAAGCTTTCTTT. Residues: CASSVVETQGNTEAFF.